The sequence of this T cell receptor (beta chain) was determined in a study of CD8 T cells in ankylosing spondylitis. Study-wide points: Matched synovial fluid from ankylosing spondylitis patients was reported to be enriched for disease-linked clones. For ankylosing spondylitis blood, a TCR beta motif of seven to nine highly homologous variants appeared characteristic.

CDR1 is SGHTA, CDR2 FQGNSA, per germline. Trimming took off 6 bases at V and 1 base at J, with 15 bases between the two ends. There are 15 residues in the CDR3. From the 5' RACE reads, TCRdb called clonotypes with MiXCR, one entry per CDR3 protein. The repertoire holds 200,000 to 300,000 distinct CDR3 sequences, with 8% to 9.5% as singletons. To note about this clonotype: Its matching antigen is unknown.

V is TRBV7-2 and J is TRBJ1-1; D ambiguous. This receptor was identified in a male donor with ankylosing spondylitis or in good health (not recorded which). The specimen was blood, either unsorted or a sorted T cell fraction (not recorded which). The DNA of the CDR3 is TGTGCCAGCAGTTATTGGTGGTGGCAGAACACTGAAGCTTTCTTT. This encodes CASSYWWWQNTEAFF.